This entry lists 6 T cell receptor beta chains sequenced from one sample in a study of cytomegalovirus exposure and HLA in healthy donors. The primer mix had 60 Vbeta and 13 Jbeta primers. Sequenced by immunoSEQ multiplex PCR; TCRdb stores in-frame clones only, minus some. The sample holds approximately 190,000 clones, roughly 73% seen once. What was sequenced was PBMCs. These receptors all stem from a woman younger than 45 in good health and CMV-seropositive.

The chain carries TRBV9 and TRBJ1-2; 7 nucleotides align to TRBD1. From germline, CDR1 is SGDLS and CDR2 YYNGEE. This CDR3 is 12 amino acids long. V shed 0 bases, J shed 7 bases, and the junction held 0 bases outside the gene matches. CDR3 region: CASSVAGGGYTF. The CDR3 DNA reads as TGTGCCAGCAGCGTAGCAGGGGGTGGCTACACCTTC.

CDR3 coding DNA: TGTGCCAGCAGCTTCCGGCCGGGCAGGGGGGTTCAGCCCCAGCATTTT. Residues: CASSFRPGRGVQPQHF. The chain is built from TRBV5-6 and TRBJ1-5, with 7 bases aligning to TRBD1. The CDR3 length is 16 residues. V dropped 2 bases and J dropped 6; count of bases not matched to a gene: 11. Germline assignment: CDR1 SGHDT and CDR2 YYEEEE. Filled out from reference TRBV5-6 and TRBJ1-5, the complete variable domain reads DAGVTQSPTHLIKTRGQQVTLRCSPKSGHDTVSWYQQALGQGPQFIFQYYEEEERQRGNFPDRFSGHQFPNYSSELNVNALLLGDSALYLCASSFRPGRGVQPQHFGDGTRLSIL.

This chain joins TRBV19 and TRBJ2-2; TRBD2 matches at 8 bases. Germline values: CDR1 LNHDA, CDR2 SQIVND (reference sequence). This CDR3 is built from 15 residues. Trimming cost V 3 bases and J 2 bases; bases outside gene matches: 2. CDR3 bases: TGTGCCAGTAGTATGTGGACTAGCAACACCGGGGAGCTGTTTTTT. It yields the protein CASSMWTSNTGELFF.

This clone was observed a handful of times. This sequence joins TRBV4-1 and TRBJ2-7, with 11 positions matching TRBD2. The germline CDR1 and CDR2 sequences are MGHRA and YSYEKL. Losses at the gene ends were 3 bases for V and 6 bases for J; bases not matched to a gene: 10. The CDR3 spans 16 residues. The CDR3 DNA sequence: TGCGCCAGCAGCCAGGACTTAGCGGGAGGGATCTCCGAGCAGTACTTC. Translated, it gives CASSQDLAGGISEQYF.

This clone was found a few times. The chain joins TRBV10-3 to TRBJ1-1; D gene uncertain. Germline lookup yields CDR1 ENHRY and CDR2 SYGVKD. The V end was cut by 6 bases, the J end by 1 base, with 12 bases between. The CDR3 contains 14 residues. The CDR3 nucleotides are TGTGCCATCAGCGCAGGAAAAGGGAACACTGAAGCTTTCTTT. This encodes CAISAGKGNTEAFF.

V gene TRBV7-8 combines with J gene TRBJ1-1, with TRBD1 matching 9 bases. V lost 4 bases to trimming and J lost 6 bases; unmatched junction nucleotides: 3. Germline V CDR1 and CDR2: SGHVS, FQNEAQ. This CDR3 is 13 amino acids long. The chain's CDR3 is CASSSDRGAEAFF. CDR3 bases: TGTGCCAGCAGCTCGGACAGGGGTGCTGAAGCTTTCTTT.